A selection of T cell receptor beta chains follows, all from one sample in a study of shared clonotypes between healthy human individuals. The data were produced by immunoSEQ multiplex PCR, yet TCRdb's version contains in-frame clones alone and is incomplete. The data hold about 710,000 clones, with roughly 73% observed a single time. The sequenced sample consisted of memory CD4+ T cells sorted from blood. The receptors come from a woman aged 30 to 39 in good health. Each CDR3 is given with its conserved first and last residue. The D gene is left open where the match is weak. Only part of the rows carry a size: once, few, many, or a class if the clone is expanded.

.	TRBV5-1	TRBJ1-3	.	CASSSDPGFAGNTIYF	TGCGCCAGCAGCTCCGACCCAGGGTTTGCTGGAAACACCATATATTTT
TRBD2	TRBV7-3	TRBJ2-1	once	CASSGEGKGGRHEQFF	TGTGCCAGCAGCGGAGAGGGGAAGGGCGGGAGACATGAGCAGTTCTTC
TRBD1	TRBV6-5	TRBJ2-1	.	CASSYEWDRGRREQFF	TGTGCCAGCAGTTACGAATGGGACAGGGGACGGCGTGAGCAGTTCTTC
TRBD1	TRBV28	TRBJ2-7	.	CASSLTDRVHEQYF	TGTGCCAGCAGCCTTACGGACAGGGTCCACGAGCAGTACTTC
.	TRBV28	TRBJ2-2	.	CASSPLTFPTGELFF	TGTGCCAGCAGCCCCTTGACATTTCCCACCGGGGAGCTGTTTTTT
.	TRBV4-1	TRBJ2-7	.	CASSQAQGTIYEQYF	TGCGCCAGCAGCCAAGCCCAGGGTACTATCTACGAGCAGTACTTC
TRBD1	TRBV28	TRBJ1-5	.	CASSWDRVGSNQPQHF	TGTGCCAGCAGTTGGGACAGGGTGGGAAGCAATCAGCCCCAGCATTTT
TRBD2	TRBV6-5	TRBJ2-2	.	CAVAGTNTGELFF	TGTGCAGTAGCGGGAACCAACACCGGGGAGCTGTTTTTT
TRBD2	TRBV28	TRBJ2-3	once	CASCLAGGWWGQYF	TGTGCCAGCTGCCTAGCGGGAGGCTGGTGGGGGCAGTATTTT
TRBD1	TRBV6-6	TRBJ2-2	.	CASGQGGTGELFF	TGTGCCAGTGGACAGGGTGGGACCGGGGAGCTGTTTTTT
TRBD2	TRBV30	TRBJ2-3	.	CAWTSGRSDTQYF	TGTGCCTGGACTAGCGGGAGATCAGATACGCAGTATTTT
.	TRBV15	TRBJ2-5	.	CATSRDGRETQYF	TGTGCCACCAGCAGAGATGGGCGGGAGACCCAGTACTTC
.	TRBV28	TRBJ1-5	.	CASRQGLGNQPQHF	TGTGCCAGCAGACAGGGCTTGGGCAATCAGCCCCAGCATTTT
TRBD2	TRBV5-1	TRBJ2-2	.	CASSWTLAGNTGELFF	TGCGCCAGCAGCTGGACGCTAGCGGGGAACACCGGGGAGCTGTTTTTT
.	TRBV27	TRBJ2-3	few	CASSPHTDTQYF	TGTGCCAGCAGTCCACATACAGATACGCAGTATTTT
TRBD2	TRBV5-1	TRBJ2-2	.	CASSLVLAGAGELFF	TGCGCCAGCAGCTTGGTACTAGCGGGAGCAGGGGAGCTGTTTTTT
.	TRBV5-1	TRBJ2-3	.	CASSLYADTQYF	TGCGCCAGCAGCTTATACGCAGATACGCAGTATTTT
.	TRBV6-5	TRBJ1-1	.	CASSETRGNTEAFF	TGTGCCAGCAGTGAAACCAGGGGGAACACTGAAGCTTTCTTT
.	TRBV7-8	TRBJ2-1	many	CASTGTRREVEQFF	TGTGCCAGCACCGGGACCCGGCGGGAAGTAGAGCAGTTCTTC
TRBD1	TRBV5-4	TRBJ2-5	.	CASSSPLGQQETQYF	TGTGCCAGCAGCTCGCCCCTGGGACAGCAAGAGACCCAGTACTTC
.	TRBV18	TRBJ2-1	few	CASSRDPGDEQFF	TGTGCCAGCTCACGGGACCCGGGGGATGAGCAGTTCTTC
.	TRBV5-1	TRBJ2-1	few	CASSLDNALYNEQFF	TGCGCCAGCAGCTTGGACAATGCCCTCTACAATGAGCAGTTCTTC
TRBD2	TRBV11-2	TRBJ2-3	.	CASSFGLGVTDTQYF	TGTGCCAGCAGCTTCGGACTAGGAGTCACAGATACGCAGTATTTT
TRBD2	TRBV5-1	TRBJ2-2	few	CASSLVLAGSSNTGELFF	TGCGCCAGCAGCTTGGTACTAGCGGGAAGCTCGAACACCGGGGAGCTGTTTTTT
.	TRBV11-2	TRBJ2-4	.	CASSTGSKNIQYF	TGTGCCAGCAGTACAGGGAGCAAAAACATTCAGTACTTC
TRBD1	TRBV28	TRBJ2-5	.	CASDRAQETQYF	TGTGCCAGCGACAGGGCCCAAGAGACCCAGTACTTC
TRBD1	TRBV7-7	TRBJ2-5	few	CASSFKGQVGETQYF	TGTGCCAGCAGCTTCAAGGGACAGGTTGGGGAGACCCAGTACTTC
.	TRBV9	TRBJ2-1	.	CASSVGGMNEQFF	TGTGCCAGCAGCGTAGGGGGAATGAATGAGCAGTTCTTC
.	TRBV6-1	TRBJ1-5	.	CASSNMGGSNQPQHF	TGTGCCAGCAGTAATATGGGTGGGAGCAATCAGCCCCAGCATTTT
TRBD1	TRBV29-1	TRBJ1-2	.	CSVYQGADGYTF	TGCAGCGTTTATCAGGGGGCGGACGGCTACACCTTC